This entry lists 7 T cell receptor beta chains sequenced from one sample in a study of OX40 agonist ivuxolimab in advanced cancers. Sequenced by immunoSEQ multiplex PCR; TCRdb stores in-frame clones only, minus some. The sample includes approximately 89,000 clones, more than 85% seen only once; the top ten take about 2%. The source material was CD4+ or CD8+ T cells sorted from blood, sampled in a trial of the OX40 agonist ivuxolimab. The source of these receptors is an adult with an advanced solid tumor such as melanoma, head and neck, liver or kidney cancer.

The chain has TRBV6-1 and TRBJ2-1; the match to TRBD2 covers 8 bases. J gave up 0 bases and V 7 bases, and 5 bases lay outside the gene matches. The CDR3 sequence is 15 residues long. CDR1 and CDR2 from the germline V gene are MNHNS and SASEGT. The CDR3 protein is CASTVSGISYNEQFF. The CDR3 coding sequence is TGTGCCAGCACCGTTAGCGGGATCTCCTACAATGAGCAGTTCTTC.

The rearrangement joins TRBV11-2 to TRBJ2-1; D may be TRBD2 (5 bases). Germline lookup yields CDR1 SGHAT and CDR2 FQNNGV. Trimming took 5 bases from V and 9 from J, leaving 17 bases between them. The CDR3 totals 14 residues. This CDR3 reads CASSQDSAGGEQFF. CDR3 bases: TGTGCCAGCAGCCAAGACTCTGCCGGAGGTGAGCAGTTCTTC. The whole variable domain, remainder taken from reference TRBV11-2 and TRBJ2-1, is EAGVAQSPRYKIIEKRQSVAFWCNPISGHATLYWYQQILGQGPKLLIQFQNNGVVDDSQLPKDRFSAERLKGVDSTLKIQPAKLEDSAVYLCASSQDSAGGEQFFGPGTRLTVL.

V and J are TRBV7-9 and TRBJ1-4; a weak D match, TRBD1 (5 bases). The CDR3 covers 16 residues. Trimming pared 0 bases from V and 8 bases from J, leaving 16 bases between. Germline CDR1 SEHNR, CDR2 FQNEAQ (reference sequence). The CDR3 here is CASSLAEVGVREKLFF. Here the CDR3 DNA reads TGTGCCAGCAGCTTAGCGGAAGTGGGGGTCCGGGAAAAACTGTTTTTT.

V is TRBV2 and J is TRBJ2-1; 7 bases match TRBD2. CDR3 length: 14 residues. Losses at the gene ends were 7 bases for V and 7 bases for J; bases not matched to a gene: 10. The germline V gene has CDR1 SNHLY and CDR2 FYNNEI. Written as DNA, the CDR3 is TGTGCCAGCAAAATTTTGAGGACTAGAAATGAGCAGTTCTTC. Amino acids: CASKILRTRNEQFF.

This chain links TRBV9 with TRBJ2-4, with a weak D call TRBD1 (6 bases). V was cut by 4 bases and J by 6 bases, with 26 bases left in between. CDR1 and CDR2 (germline): SGDLS, YYNGEE. This CDR3 contains 18 residues. Here the CDR3 DNA reads TGTGCCAGCAGCCATTCGGCCATGGGGGCGCTTTCCGGAAACATTCAGTACTTC. It codes for CASSHSAMGALSGNIQYF.

In its sample, this clone was seen a few times. Distinct nucleotide sequences in the sample also encode this CDR3. This sequence joins TRBV7-9 and TRBJ2-7; 7 bases align to TRBD1. The CDR3 sequence is 13 residues long. The trim removed 5 bases at V and 7 bases at J, leaving 8 bases unmatched. Looked up from germline, CDR1 is SEHNR and CDR2 is FQNEAQ (reference sequence). The CDR3 is CASSPGQTYEQYF. Here the CDR3 DNA reads TGTGCCAGCAGCCCGGGACAGACTTATGAGCAGTACTTC.

This clone was picked up a small number of times. The rearrangement uses TRBV11-1 and TRBJ1-1; D is ambiguous. Trimming shortened V by 5 bases and J by 1 base, and 14 bases separated the two germline ends. Germline CDR1 and CDR2: SGHAT and FQDESV (reference sequence). The CDR3 is made up of 15 amino acids. This chain's CDR3 is CASSPSGPPNTEAFF. The CDR3 nucleotides are TGTGCCAGCAGCCCCTCAGGCCCCCCGAACACTGAAGCTTTCTTT.